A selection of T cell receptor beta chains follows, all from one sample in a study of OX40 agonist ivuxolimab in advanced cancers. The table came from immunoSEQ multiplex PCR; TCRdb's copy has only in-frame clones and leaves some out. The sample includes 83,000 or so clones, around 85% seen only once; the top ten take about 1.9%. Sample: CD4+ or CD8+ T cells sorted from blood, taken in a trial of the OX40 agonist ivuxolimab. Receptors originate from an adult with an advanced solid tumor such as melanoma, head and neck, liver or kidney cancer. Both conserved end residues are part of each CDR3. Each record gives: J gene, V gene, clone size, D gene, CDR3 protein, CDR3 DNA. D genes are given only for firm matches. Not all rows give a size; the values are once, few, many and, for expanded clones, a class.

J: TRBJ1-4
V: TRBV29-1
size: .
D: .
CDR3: CSVEDPRTGLFF
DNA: TGCAGCGTTGAAGATCCGAGGACGGGGCTGTTTTTT

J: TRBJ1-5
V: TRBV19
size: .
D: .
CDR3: CASSPDRLQPQHF
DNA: TGTGCCAGTAGTCCCGACAGGCTTCAGCCCCAGCATTTT

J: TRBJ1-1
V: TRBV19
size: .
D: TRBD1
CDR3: CASSDRVEAFF
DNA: TGTGCCAGTAGTGACAGGGTTGAAGCTTTCTTT

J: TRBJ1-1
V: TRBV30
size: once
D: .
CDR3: CAWSSGTVKAEAFF
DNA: TGTGCCTGGAGTTCGGGGACCGTCAAGGCTGAAGCTTTCTTT

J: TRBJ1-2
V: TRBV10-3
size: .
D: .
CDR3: CAISGTGQGGYTF
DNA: TGTGCCATCTCCGGAACAGGGCAAGGTGGCTACACCTTC

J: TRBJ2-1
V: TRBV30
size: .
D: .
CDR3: CAWSVSLSYNEQFF
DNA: TGTGCCTGGAGTGTCTCTTTGTCATACAATGAGCAGTTCTTC

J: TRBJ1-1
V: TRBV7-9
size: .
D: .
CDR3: CASSMEGSRTEAFF
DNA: TGTGCCAGCAGCATGGAGGGGTCCAGGACTGAAGCTTTCTTT

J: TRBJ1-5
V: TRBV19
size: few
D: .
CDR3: CASTLDGPSFSNQPQHF
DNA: TGTGCCAGTACCCTCGACGGACCGAGTTTTAGCAATCAGCCCCAGCATTTT

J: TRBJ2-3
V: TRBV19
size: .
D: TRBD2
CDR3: CASSIGVGSAGGLTDTQYF
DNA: TGTGCCAGTAGTATAGGGGTGGGTTCGGCGGGGGGCCTCACAGATACGCAGTATTTT

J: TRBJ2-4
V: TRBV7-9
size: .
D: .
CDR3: CASSLEEPTVPKNIQYF
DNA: TGTGCCAGCAGCCTTGAGGAGCCGACAGTTCCCAAAAACATTCAGTACTTC

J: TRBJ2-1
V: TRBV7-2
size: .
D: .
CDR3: CASTQVAAANEQFF
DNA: TGTGCCAGCACCCAAGTCGCGGCAGCTAATGAGCAGTTCTTC

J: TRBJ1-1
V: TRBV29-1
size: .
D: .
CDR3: CSVRKGGSTEAFF
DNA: TGCAGCGTGCGTAAAGGGGGGAGCACTGAAGCTTTCTTT

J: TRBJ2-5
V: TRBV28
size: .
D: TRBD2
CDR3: CASREAGTSGLRETQYF
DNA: TGTGCCAGCAGGGAAGCCGGGACTAGCGGGCTGCGGGAGACCCAGTACTTC

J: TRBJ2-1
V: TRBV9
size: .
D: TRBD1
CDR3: CASSVGTDVAYNEQFF
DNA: TGTGCCAGCAGCGTGGGGACAGATGTAGCCTACAATGAGCAGTTCTTC

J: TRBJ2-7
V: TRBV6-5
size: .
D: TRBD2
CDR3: CASSRSGNEQYF
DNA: TGTGCCAGCAGTCGTAGCGGGAACGAGCAGTACTTC

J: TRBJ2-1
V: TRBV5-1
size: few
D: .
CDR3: CASSPTMSSYNEQFF
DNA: TGCGCCAGCAGCCCTACGATGAGCTCCTACAATGAGCAGTTCTTC

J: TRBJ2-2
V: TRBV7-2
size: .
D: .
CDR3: CASSSGLFNTGELFF
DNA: TGTGCCAGCAGCTCGGGCCTCTTCAACACCGGGGAGCTGTTTTTT

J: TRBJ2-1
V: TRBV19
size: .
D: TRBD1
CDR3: CASRSGGVGNEQFF
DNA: TGTGCCAGTAGGTCAGGGGGAGTGGGCAATGAGCAGTTCTTC

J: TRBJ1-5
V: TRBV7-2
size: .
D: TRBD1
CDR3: CASSLGTGGRQPQHF
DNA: TGTGCCAGCAGCTTAGGGACAGGGGGCAGGCAGCCCCAGCATTTT

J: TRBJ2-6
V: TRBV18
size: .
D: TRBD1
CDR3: CASSPRTGNSGANVLTF
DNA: TGTGCCAGCTCACCACGGACAGGCAACTCTGGGGCCAACGTCCTGACTTTC

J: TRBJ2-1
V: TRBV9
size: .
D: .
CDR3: CASSVTSLGTNEQFF
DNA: TGTGCCAGCAGCGTTACGAGCCTAGGGACCAATGAGCAGTTCTTC

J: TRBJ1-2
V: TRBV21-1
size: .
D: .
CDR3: CASSKGGGTTGYGYTF
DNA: TGTGCCAGCAGCAAAGGAGGCGGGACAACGGGCTATGGCTACACCTTC

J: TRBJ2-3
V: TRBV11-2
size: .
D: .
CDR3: CASSSTGYNTQYF
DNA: TGTGCCAGCAGCTCGACGGGCTATAATACGCAGTATTTT

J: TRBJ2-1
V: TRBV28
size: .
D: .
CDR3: CASSRAFASSYNEQFF
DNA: TGTGCCAGCAGCCGGGCTTTCGCTAGCTCCTACAATGAGCAGTTCTTC

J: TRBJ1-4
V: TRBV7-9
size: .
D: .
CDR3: CASSLARPHPRFDEKLFF
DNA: TGTGCCAGCAGCTTAGCGCGGCCGCACCCCCGTTTCGACGAAAAACTGTTTTTT

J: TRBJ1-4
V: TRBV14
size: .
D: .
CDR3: CASSQVGRGLNEKLFF
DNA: TGTGCCAGCAGCCAAGTGGGACGCGGTTTGAATGAAAAACTGTTTTTT

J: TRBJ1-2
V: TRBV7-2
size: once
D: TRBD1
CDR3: CASSLGGTVGYTF
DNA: TGTGCCAGCAGCTTAGGAGGGACAGTTGGCTACACCTTC

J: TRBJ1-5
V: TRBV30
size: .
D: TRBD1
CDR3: CAWSALRGQGNQPQHF
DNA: TGTGCCTGGAGTGCCCTCAGGGGACAGGGGAATCAGCCCCAGCATTTT

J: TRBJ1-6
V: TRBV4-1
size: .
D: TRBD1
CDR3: CASSQDRLRVASYNSPLHF
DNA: TGCGCCAGCAGCCAGGACAGGCTGAGGGTAGCCTCCTATAATTCACCCCTCCACTTT

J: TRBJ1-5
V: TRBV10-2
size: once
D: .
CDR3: CASSRAKGNQPQHF
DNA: TGCGCCAGCAGTAGGGCCAAAGGAAATCAGCCCCAGCATTTT

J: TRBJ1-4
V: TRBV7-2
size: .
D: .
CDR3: CASSGAGDEKLFF
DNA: TGTGCCAGCAGCGGGGCAGGGGATGAAAAACTGTTTTTT

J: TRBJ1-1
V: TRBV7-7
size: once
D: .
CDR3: CASSLSENTEAFF
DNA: TGTGCCAGCAGCTTATCCGAGAACACTGAAGCTTTCTTT

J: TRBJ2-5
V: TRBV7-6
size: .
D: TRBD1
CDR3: CASSTTGTGNGETQYF
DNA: TGTGCCAGCAGCACCACCGGGACAGGGAATGGGGAGACCCAGTACTTC

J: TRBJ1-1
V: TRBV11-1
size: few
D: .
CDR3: CASDVEGTEAFF
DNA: TGTGCCAGCGACGTGGAGGGAACAGAAGCTTTCTTT

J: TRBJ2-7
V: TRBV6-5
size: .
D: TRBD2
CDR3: CAGSTSGRVDEQYF
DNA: TGTGCCGGCAGTACTAGCGGGAGGGTCGACGAGCAGTACTTC

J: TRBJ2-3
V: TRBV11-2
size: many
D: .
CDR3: CASSLISDYTDTQYF
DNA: TGTGCCAGCAGCTTAATTTCGGACTACACAGATACGCAGTATTTT

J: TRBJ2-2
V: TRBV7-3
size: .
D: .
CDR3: CASSLSGAGELFF
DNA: TGTGCCAGCAGCTTAAGCGGGGCCGGGGAGCTGTTTTTT

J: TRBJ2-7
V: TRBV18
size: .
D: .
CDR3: CASSPSNSYYEQYF
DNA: TGTGCCAGCTCACCATCTAACAGTTACTACGAGCAGTACTTC

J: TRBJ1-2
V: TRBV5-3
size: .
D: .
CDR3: CARSFCPSLFGPIYGYTF
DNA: TGTGCCAGAAGCTTTTGCCCTAGCCTTTTTGGGCCCATCTATGGCTACACCTTC

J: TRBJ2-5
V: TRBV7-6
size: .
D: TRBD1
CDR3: CASSLGPTTGQPYF
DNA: TGTGCCAGCAGCTTAGGACCCACTACGGGACAGCCGTACTTC

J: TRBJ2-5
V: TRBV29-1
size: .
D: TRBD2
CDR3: CSVLSWASGQETQYF
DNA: TGCAGCGTTTTGTCCTGGGCTAGCGGGCAAGAGACCCAGTACTTC

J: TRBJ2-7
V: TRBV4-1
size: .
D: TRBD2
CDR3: CASSPRLIQGTSGGNDEQYF
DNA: TGCGCCAGCAGCCCCCGACTTATACAAGGGACTAGCGGGGGGAACGACGAGCAGTACTTC